This T cell receptor (beta chain) is from a study of shared clonotypes between healthy human individuals. Study in general: For every donor, three CD4 naive, three CD4 memory, two CD8 naive and one CD8 memory plates were used.

The split of CD4+ cells yielded CD45RA+ naive and CD45RA-negative memory subsets. From germline, CDR1 is MNHNY and CDR2 SVGAGI (reference sequence). This CDR3 contains 11 residues. The ends were cut back, 4 bases at V and 5 bases at J, with 5 bases in the middle. Sequenced by immunoSEQ multiplex PCR; TCRdb stores in-frame clones only, minus some. Of over a million clones listed, 95% to 97% are singletons. This clonotype originated in a man aged 25-45 years in good health. V usage is TRBV6-6 and J usage is TRBJ2-5, with D uncertain. The sequenced sample consisted of naive CD4+ T cells sorted from blood. The subset: CD45RA+ positively selected. The CDR3 spells CASSSGETQYF. CDR3 coding DNA: TGTGCCAGCAGTTCCGGGGAGACCCAGTACTTC.